Many counts were recorded for the clone carrying this TCR beta chain. Antigen unknown. This specimen belongs to a study of T cells after yellow fever vaccination. General observations from the study: Primary-vaccination clones mostly resurfaced post-booster (just under 98% CD4, approximately 89% CD8). FACS-sorted repertoires could contain abundant clonotypes contaminating from the bulk population.

The TCR cDNA carried a universal primer site and UMIs from 5'RACE template switching. TCRdb used MiXCR to reprocess the 5' RACE reads, holding one entry per CDR3 protein. The repertoire holds a few hundred thousand distinct CDR3 sequences, with around 4.5% as singletons. V lost 6 bases and J lost 4; bases outside the gene matches: 5. This CDR3 is built from 14 residues. The sample here was PBMCs, taken 15 days after the yellow fever booster vaccination. The TCR comes from a young man who received the YFV17D yellow fever vaccine. J is TRBJ1-2 and V is TRBV12-3 or TRBV12-4; TRBD1 agrees at 10 bases. The CDR3 nucleotides are TGTGCCAGCAGATGGGGACAGGGGAGCTATGGCTACACCTTC. Translated: CASRWGQGSYGYTF.